The following is a T cell receptor beta chain sequence with its context. Its specificity is not known. Sequenced by immunoSEQ multiplex PCR; TCRdb stores in-frame clones only, minus some. The table shows some 640,000 clones, with roughly 90% occurring only once. The treatment: around 19 received Ad26.COV2.S at low or high dose, single or two shots; about 5 received placebo; per-sample allocation not given. The samples date from day 63 after the first vaccine or placebo injection. Cohort 1b enrolled adults aged 18-55 years in Boston. This record comes from a study of Ad26.COV2.S vaccination and SARS-CoV-2 variants. Points from the study as a whole: Spike-specific TCR breadth was greater in vaccine than placebo recipients.

The clonotype was recovered from a person aged 18-65 years who received the Ad26.COV2.S COVID-19 vaccine or a placebo. The sample in question was peripheral blood, obtained in a trial of Ad26.COV2.S vaccine versus placebo.

CDR3 amino acids: CASSFRGAGELFF. CDR3 nucleotide sequence: TGTGCCAGCAGTTTCAGGGGAGCCGGGGAGCTGTTTTTT. The V gene is TRBV12-3 or TRBV12-4, the J gene TRBJ2-2; a weak D match, TRBD1 (6 bases). V was shortened by 3 bases and J by 6 bases, with 8 bases between the two germline ends. This CDR3 comprises 13 residues.